This entry lists 16 T cell receptor beta chains sequenced from one sample in a study of blood T cell repertoires in COVID-19. Some clones are missing from TCRdb's copy, which holds only in-frame ones; the method was immunoSEQ multiplex PCR. The data show more than 85,000 clones, with 87% seen just once and 2% to 2.5% held by the top ten. Source material: peripheral blood. All receptors derive from a man aged 50-59 years with active COVID-19.

Concerning this clone itself: Relative to the germline gene, one junction end is altered; a read error may explain this. The chain couples TRBV4-2 to TRBJ1-5; D may be TRBD1 (5 bases). This CDR3 spans 15 amino acids. Germline V gene sequence: CDR1 LGHNA, CDR2 YNFKEQ. The CDR3 DNA is TGTGCCAGCAGCCCACGGGAGCAGGGCAACCAGCCCCAGCATTTT. It encodes CASSPREQGNQPQHF.

V usage is TRBV5-1 and J usage is TRBJ1-2; 8 bases are shared with TRBD1. With V trimmed by 7 bases and J by 0 bases, 8 bases remained unmatched. CDR1 and CDR2 (germline): SGHRS, YFSETQ. There are 15 residues in the CDR3. CDR3 bases: TGCGCCAGCTCTTTTCAGGGGGCCTCTAACTATGGCTACACCTTC. It is translated as CASSFQGASNYGYTF.

The chain has TRBV6-5 and TRBJ2-5; D remains ambiguous. CDR3 length: 14 amino acids. Germline V CDR1 and CDR2: MNHEY, SVGAGI. Trimming took off 3 bases at V and 1 base at J, with 9 bases between the two ends. The CDR3 reads CASSYSLSQETQYF. The CDR3 DNA reads TGTGCCAGCAGTTATTCCCTCTCCCAAGAGACCCAGTACTTC.

Only a few counts were recorded for this clone. The chain couples TRBV7-2 to TRBJ2-2; 11 positions match TRBD2. The CDR3 runs 17 residues. J lost 8 bases, V lost 5 bases, and 13 bases had no gene match. From germline, CDR1 is SGHTA and CDR2 FQGNSA. The CDR3 loop is CASSPSSGSGGAGELFF. CDR3 in DNA: TGTGCCAGCAGCCCGAGTAGTGGTAGCGGGGGGGCTGGGGAGCTGTTTTTT.

The J gene is TRBJ2-5, the V gene TRBV7-9; 10 bases are a match to TRBD1. Germline values: CDR1 SEHNR, CDR2 FQNEAQ (reference sequence). The CDR3 spans 16 residues. The ends lost 5 bases at V and 2 bases at J; junction bases unmatched: 8. Here the CDR3 reads CASSRSGTGEQETQYF. DNA for the CDR3: TGTGCCAGCAGCCGATCCGGGACAGGGGAGCAAGAGACCCAGTACTTC.

V gene TRBV20-1 combines with J gene TRBJ2-3; 10 bases fit TRBD2. Germline CDR1 DFQATT, CDR2 SNEGSKA (reference sequence). The CDR3 is 15 residues long. V was clipped by 3 bases and J by 4 bases; unmatched bases: 7. CDR3 in DNA: TGCAGTGCTAGTGTGTTAGCGGGGGGTCCAGATACGCAGTATTTT. Translation gives CSASVLAGGPDTQYF.

This clone occurred a few times. V gene TRBV12-3 or TRBV12-4 combines with J gene TRBJ2-1, with 7 bases fitting TRBD2. V shed 7 bases and J 9 bases; nucleotides not matched to a gene: 6. The CDR3 is 12 amino acids. As DNA, the CDR3 is TGTGCCAGCACCTCGACGGGGGGTGAGCAGTTCTTC. The encoded protein is CASTSTGGEQFF.

Only one count was recorded for this clone. This chain links TRBV18 with TRBJ1-1; D is undetermined. The CDR3 covers 14 residues. Trimming removed 5 bases at V and 7 bases at J, with 17 bases between. Germline assignment: CDR1 KGHSH and CDR2 LQKENI. This CDR3 is CASSSDTSSFEAFF. The CDR3 region has the DNA TGTGCCAGCTCATCAGACACGAGTTCCTTTGAAGCTTTCTTT.

The chain is built from TRBV30 and TRBJ1-3, with D unclear. The CDR3 loop spans 16 amino acids. Germline-derived CDR1 and CDR2 are GTSNPN and SVGIG (reference sequence). The V end lost 4 bases, the J end lost 0 bases, and 16 bases lay between the germline ends. CDR3 amino acids: CAWKDKQAYSGNTIYF. The CDR3 DNA sequence: TGTGCCTGGAAAGATAAGCAGGCGTACTCTGGAAACACCATATATTTT.

This chain connects TRBV19 to TRBJ2-3; D is possibly TRBD1 (6 bases). This CDR3 contains 13 residues. V was trimmed by 4 bases and J by 7 bases, leaving 12 bases between them. Germline assignment: CDR1 LNHDA and CDR2 SQIVND (reference sequence). The CDR3 nucleotides are TGTGCCAGTAGTAACAGGGATGGGTATACGCAGTATTTT. The encoded protein is CASSNRDGYTQYF.

This chain links TRBV25-1 with TRBJ1-1; the D gene is possibly TRBD1 (5 bases). The CDR3 spans 11 residues. The V and J ends lost 6 bases and 7 bases respectively, with 9 bases between them. Germline V gives CDR1 MGHDK, CDR2 SYGVNS. The CDR3 sequence is CASSTTGEAFF. For the CDR3, the DNA is TGTGCCAGCAGCACTACAGGTGAAGCTTTCTTT.

The J gene is TRBJ2-2, the V gene TRBV5-1; D might be TRBD1 (5 bases). V lost 2 bases and J lost 3, with 8 bases in between. This CDR3 comprises 14 residues. Germline lookup yields CDR1 SGHRS and CDR2 YFSETQ. The CDR3 DNA is TGCGCCAGCAGCTTAGGGGATTACACCGGGGAGCTGTTTTTT. This translates into CASSLGDYTGELFF.

This sequence joins TRBV3-1 (or the pseudogene TRBV3-2) and TRBJ2-1; D may be TRBD2 (6 bases). The CDR3 runs to 11 residues. Germline values: CDR1 LGHDT, CDR2 YNNKEL (reference sequence). Trimming stripped 6 bases from V and 10 bases from J, with 10 bases between. CDR3 protein: CASRYRGEQFF. The DNA for the CDR3 is TGTGCCAGCAGATACCGGGGGGAGCAGTTCTTC.

J is TRBJ1-3 and V is TRBV7-2; a possible D gene is TRBD1 (5 bases). V lost 3 bases to trimming and J lost 7 bases, with 16 bases between them. Germline CDR1 SGHTA, CDR2 FQGNSA. CDR3 length equals 15 residues. For the CDR3, the DNA is TGTGCCAGCAGCTTGGCGGGCGGGGGGAGTAACACCATATATTTT. Protein product: CASSLAGGGSNTIYF.

The V and J genes are TRBV5-4 and TRBJ2-1; 9 bases line up with TRBD1. The germline V gene encodes CDR1 SGHNT and CDR2 YYREEE (reference sequence). CDR3 size: 15 residues. V lost 0 bases to trimming and J lost 12 bases; unmatched junction nucleotides: 10. The CDR3 sequence is CASSLGDRVPPGQFF. The CDR3 DNA follows: TGTGCCAGCAGCTTGGGGGACAGGGTACCCCCCGGGCAGTTCTTC. The whole variable domain, remainder taken from reference TRBV5-4 and TRBJ2-1, is ETGVTQSPTHLIKTRGQQVTLRCSSQSGHNTVSWYQQALGQGPQFIFQYYREEENGRGNFPPRFSGLQFPNYSSELNVNALELDDSALYLCASSLGDRVPPGQFFGPGTRLTVL.

The chain links TRBV7-2 to TRBJ2-3; 13 nucleotides match TRBD2. CDR1 and CDR2 from the germline V gene are SGHTA and FQGNSA. Trimming removed 2 bases from V and 6 bases from J; junction bases left unmatched: 2. CDR3 length: 15 residues. This chain's CDR3 is CASSLTSGGADTQYF. DNA for the CDR3: TGTGCCAGCAGCTTAACTAGCGGGGGGGCGGATACGCAGTATTTT.